These 21 T cell receptor beta chains originate from one sample sequenced in a study of cytomegalovirus exposure and HLA in healthy donors. In the PCR, 60 Vbeta and 13 Jbeta primers were used. Some clones are missing from TCRdb's copy, which holds only in-frame ones; the method was immunoSEQ multiplex PCR. The sample yields about 160,000 clones, 75% to 85% seen once. The sample consisted of PBMCs. The origin of the receptors is a girl aged 2 to 10 in good health and CMV-seropositive.

This chain uses TRBV6-1 with TRBJ2-3; 7 nucleotides agree with TRBD2. CDR1 is MNHNS, CDR2 SASEGT, per germline. The CDR3 has 15 amino acids. The J segment lost 3 bases and the V segment lost 8 bases, leaving 11 bases of the junction unmatched. The CDR3: CASGDLRELTDTQYF. The DNA of the CDR3 is TGTGCCAGCGGAGACTTGCGGGAGCTAACAGATACGCAGTATTTT.

V is TRBV14 and J is TRBJ2-1; D perhaps matches TRBD2 (6 bases). The V end was cut by 4 bases, the J end by 5 bases, with 12 bases between. Germline V gives CDR1 SGHDN, CDR2 FVKESK. This CDR3 is built from 14 residues. The CDR3 nucleotides are TGTGCCAGCAGCCGGCGGGGAGTCCACAATGAGCAGTTCTTC. Its protein is CASSRRGVHNEQFF.

The chain carries TRBV7-2 and TRBJ1-1, with a tentative D call TRBD1 (5 bases). CDR1 is SGHTA and CDR2 is FQGNSA in the germline V gene. The CDR3 loop spans 11 amino acids. V was pared by 5 bases and J by 11 bases, with 12 bases between. In DNA form, the CDR3 reads TGTGCCAGCAGCCGTATCCCAGGGGCTTTCTTT. Its translation: CASSRIPGAFF.

This rearrangement joins TRBV5-1 to TRBJ2-1; tentatively, D is TRBD2 (5 bases). The CDR3 contains 12 residues. The germline V gene has CDR1 SGHRS and CDR2 YFSETQ. V lost 6 bases and J 9 bases, leaving 13 bases between the germline ends. The CDR3 protein is CASNLEGREQFF. CDR3 nucleotides: TGCGCCAGCAACTTAGAGGGCCGTGAGCAGTTCTTC.

The J gene is TRBJ2-1, the V gene TRBV28; 7 bases fit TRBD1. The germline V gene encodes CDR1 MDHEN and CDR2 SYDVKM. This CDR3 region has 16 residues. V was clipped by 4 bases and J by 5 bases; unmatched bases: 11. The CDR3 loop reads CASSSPADRLDNEQFF. CDR3 nucleotides: TGTGCCAGCAGTTCTCCGGCGGACAGGCTAGACAATGAGCAGTTCTTC.

CDR3 sequence (DNA): TGCGCCAGCAGCCCCTCAGGACAGGCTCCGGCCGGGGAGCTGTTTTTT. Residues: CASSPSGQAPAGELFF. The J gene is TRBJ2-2, the V gene TRBV4-1; 7 bases are a match to TRBD1. The junction had 11 bases not matched to a gene; V was cut back by 4 bases and J by 6 bases. Germline CDR1 reads MGHRA; CDR2 reads YSYEKL. The CDR3 consists of 16 residues.

The rearrangement joins TRBV30 to TRBJ2-7, with 12 bases aligning to TRBD1. This CDR3 comprises 13 residues. Germline CDR1 is GTSNPN and CDR2 is SVGIG (reference sequence). V was clipped by 5 bases and J by 5 bases; unmatched bases: 4. CDR3 sequence: CAWGGTGGNEQYF. DNA of the CDR3: TGTGCCTGGGGCGGGACAGGGGGCAACGAGCAGTACTTC.

This rearrangement joins TRBV5-1 to TRBJ1-3; no firm D call. The V end lost 1 base, the J end lost 0 bases, and 14 bases lay between the germline ends. The CDR3 totals 17 residues. CDR1 and CDR2 (germline): SGHRS, YFSETQ. The CDR3 is CASSLIGLAVSGNTIYF. The CDR3 DNA reads TGCGCCAGCAGCTTGATTGGGTTGGCGGTCTCTGGAAACACCATATATTTT.

This clone was counted between two and nine times. The genes are TRBV6-1 and TRBJ1-2; 8 nucleotides match TRBD1. This CDR3 region has 14 residues. Per germline, CDR1 MNHNS and CDR2 SASEGT. Losses at the gene ends were 5 bases for V and 4 bases for J; bases not matched to a gene: 6. The DNA for the CDR3 is TGTGCCAGCAGTCCAGGGGGCCCTAGCTATGGCTACACCTTC. Translating it yields CASSPGGPSYGYTF.

This chain connects TRBV28 to TRBJ2-7, with TRBD2 matching over 8 bases. The CDR3 consists of 13 residues. With 4 bases clipped from V and 6 bases from J, the junction kept 5 bases outside the gene matches. CDR1 and CDR2 (germline): MDHEN, SYDVKM. The CDR3 sequence is CASSSGLASEQYF. The CDR3 DNA reads as TGTGCCAGCAGTTCCGGACTAGCATCCGAGCAGTACTTC.

The V gene is TRBV7-2, the J gene TRBJ2-5; D call uncertain. The CDR3 loop spans 13 amino acids. With 1 base removed from V and 4 bases from J, the gap between germline ends came to 7 bases. Germline loops: CDR1 SGHTA, CDR2 FQGNSA. The CDR3 DNA follows: TGTGCCAGCAGCTTAGGCCGAGGAGAGACCCAGTACTTC. Translating gives CASSLGRGETQYF.

The chain combines TRBV27 with TRBJ2-7; D perhaps matches TRBD1 (6 bases). V shed 1 base and J shed 3 bases, with 13 bases lying between them. CDR1 MNHEY and CDR2 SMNVEV come from the germline V gene (reference sequence). CDR3 size: 15 residues. CDR3 bases: TGTGCCAGCAGTTTATACGACAGGCCACGCTACGAGCAGTACTTC. Translation: CASSLYDRPRYEQYF.

This rearrangement joins TRBV10-1 to TRBJ2-3; no clear D gene. CDR3 length: 12 residues. Trimming took 3 bases from V and 6 from J, leaving 7 bases between them. Germline V lookup: CDR1 WNHNN, CDR2 SYGVQD (reference sequence). The CDR3 reads CASSEIGDTQYF. CDR3 coding DNA: TGCGCCAGCAGTGAAATCGGGGATACGCAGTATTTT.

V and J are TRBV29-1 and TRBJ2-3, with D perhaps matching TRBD2 (6 bases). Germline assignment: CDR1 SQVTM and CDR2 ANQGSEA. V lost 5 bases and J lost 4, with 13 bases in between. The CDR3 contains 13 residues. CDR3 DNA: TGCAGCGTTCCCGGTTTAGCGGCAGATACGCAGTATTTT. It specifies CSVPGLAADTQYF.

The chain combines TRBV7-9 with TRBJ1-2, with 8 bases identical to TRBD1. The germline CDR1 and CDR2 sequences are SEHNR and FQNEAQ (reference sequence). V shed 6 bases, J shed 6 bases, and the junction held 9 bases outside the gene matches. The CDR3 contains 14 residues. DNA of the CDR3: TGTGCCAGCAGTTCGGACAGGGAAACGGATGGCTACACCTTC. Amino acids: CASSSDRETDGYTF.

The genes are TRBV5-1 and TRBJ1-1, with D possibly being TRBD1 (6 bases). Trimming stripped 5 bases from V and 0 bases from J, with 11 bases between. This CDR3 has 14 residues. In germline, CDR1 is SGHRS, CDR2 YFSETQ. The CDR3 nucleotides read TGCGCCAGCAGTCTCAGGGGAATGAACACTGAAGCTTTCTTT. This codes for CASSLRGMNTEAFF.

CDR3 amino acids: CAWMGQSYEQYF. The CDR3 coding sequence is TGTGCCTGGATGGGACAATCGTACGAGCAGTACTTC. The J gene is TRBJ2-7, the V gene TRBV30; D perhaps matches TRBD1 (6 bases). The CDR3 covers 12 residues. Germline V gene sequence: CDR1 GTSNPN, CDR2 SVGIG (reference sequence). Trimming removed 4 bases at V and 4 bases at J, with 11 bases between.

DNA for the CDR3: TGTGCCAGTAGGATGGACGGGAGAGACTACAATGAGCAGTTCTTC. Its translation is CASRMDGRDYNEQFF. The gene calls are TRBV19 and TRBJ2-1; TRBD2 is a possible D gene (6 bases). The germline V gene has CDR1 LNHDA and CDR2 SQIVND (reference sequence). V was pared by 6 bases and J by 3 bases, with 15 bases between. The CDR3 has 15 residues. Variable domain in full (rest from reference TRBV19 and TRBJ2-1): DGGITQSPKYLFRKEGQNVTLSCEQNLNHDAMYWYRQDPGQGLRLIYYSQIVNDFQKGDIAEGYSVSREKKESFPLTVTSAQKNPTAFYLCASRMDGRDYNEQFFGPGTRLTVL.

The chain is built from TRBV6-1 and TRBJ1-5; weak D call: TRBD1 (5 bases). The germline gives CDR1 MNHNS, CDR2 SASEGT. CDR3 length equals 14 residues. V lost 6 bases and J 1 base, leaving 10 bases between the germline ends. In DNA, the CDR3 is TGTGCCAGCAGGGGCAGGGCGAGCAATCAGCCCCAGCATTTT. It encodes CASRGRASNQPQHF.

The rearrangement uses TRBV6-1 and TRBJ2-5, with no clear D. V was shortened by 4 bases and J by 2 bases, with 2 bases between the two germline ends. CDR1 MNHNS and CDR2 SASEGT come from the germline V gene. The CDR3 extends over 11 amino acids. CDR3 residues: CASSAQETQYF. As DNA, the CDR3 is TGTGCCAGCAGTGCTCAAGAGACCCAGTACTTC.

The gene calls are TRBV27 and TRBJ1-5; a possible D gene is TRBD1 (6 bases). CDR1 is MNHEY, CDR2 SMNVEV, per germline (reference sequence). There are 13 residues in the CDR3. Deletions cut 2 bases from V and 6 bases from J, with 8 bases between. The CDR3 sequence is CASSLNRVQPQHF. CDR3 nucleotide sequence: TGTGCCAGCAGTTTAAACAGGGTTCAGCCCCAGCATTTT.